This paragraph covers one T cell receptor beta chain sequence. The antigen is unknown. These data come from a study of CXCR3-negative and CXCR3-positive naive CD8 T cells. Study-level findings and limits: Hydrophobicity of TRB CDR3s was greater in CXCR3-positive naive cells than in CXCR3-negative naive cells. CXCR3 levels fell partly with cryopreservation; most assays relied on fresh PBMCs.

TRB cDNA was prepared as libraries by UMI-labeled 5' RACE. TCRdb reprocessed the 5' RACE reads; each CDR3 protein has one entry and no DNA is given. The sample is made up of 140,000 to 150,000 distinct CDR3 sequences, and the top ten hold about 0.27% of it. This clonotype originated in a human donor in good health. Some clones in this sample may be carry-over from other donors' samples. The sample taken for sequencing was naive CXCR3+ CD8+ T cells from blood. Specified subset: CD45RO-CCR7+CD27+CD95- naive CD8+ T cells expressing CXCR3 (TNR3+).

CDR3 residues: CASSPGLAGVYSYEQYF. The chain recombines TRBV7-9 with TRBJ2-7; TCRdb selects TRBD2, and the lack of DNA leaves this call unchecked. The V gene's germline CDR1 is SEHNR and CDR2 FQNEAQ (reference sequence). CDR3 length: 17 amino acids.